What follows is one TCR beta chain and its context. The entry originates in a study of blood T cell repertoires in COVID-19. Method: immunoSEQ multiplex PCR; TCRdb's copy keeps in-frame clones and lacks some. The data show about 63,000 clones, around 88% seen once. The CDR3 has 17 amino acids. V shed 7 bases and J 1 base; nucleotides not matched to a gene: 13. Germline loops: CDR1 LNHDA, CDR2 SQIVND (reference sequence). The TCR originated in a woman older than 75 with acute or convalescent COVID-19. The chain employs TRBV19 and TRBJ2-1, with 7 bases fitting TRBD2. Sequencing was carried out using peripheral blood. The CDR3 sequence: CASMSPSAGRSYNEQFF. DNA for the CDR3: TGTGCCAGTATGTCCCCGTCAGCGGGGAGGTCCTACAATGAGCAGTTCTTC.